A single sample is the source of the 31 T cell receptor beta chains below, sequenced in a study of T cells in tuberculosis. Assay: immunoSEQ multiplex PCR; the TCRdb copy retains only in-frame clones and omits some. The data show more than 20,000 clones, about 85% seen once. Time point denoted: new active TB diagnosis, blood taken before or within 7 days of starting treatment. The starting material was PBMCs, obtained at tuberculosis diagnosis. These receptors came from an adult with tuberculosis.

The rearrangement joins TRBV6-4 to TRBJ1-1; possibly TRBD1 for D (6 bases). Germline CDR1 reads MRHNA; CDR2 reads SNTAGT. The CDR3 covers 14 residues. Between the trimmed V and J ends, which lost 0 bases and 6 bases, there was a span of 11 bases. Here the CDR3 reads CASSDSSRGSEAFF. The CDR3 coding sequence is TGTGCCAGCAGTGACTCGAGCAGGGGCTCTGAAGCTTTCTTT.

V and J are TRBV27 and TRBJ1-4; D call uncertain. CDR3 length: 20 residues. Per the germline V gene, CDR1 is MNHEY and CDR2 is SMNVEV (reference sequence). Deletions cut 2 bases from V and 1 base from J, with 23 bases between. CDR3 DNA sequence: TGTGCCAGCAGTTTAGAATACTCCGGGGTCCAAGTAGGAACTAATGAAAAACTGTTTTTT. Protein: CASSLEYSGVQVGTNEKLFF.

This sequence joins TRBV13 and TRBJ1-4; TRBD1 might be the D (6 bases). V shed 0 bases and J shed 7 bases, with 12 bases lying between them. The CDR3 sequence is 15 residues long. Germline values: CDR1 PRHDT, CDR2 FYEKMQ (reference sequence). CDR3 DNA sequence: TGTGCCAGCAGCTTAGGACAGGGCCTGGTTGAAAAACTGTTTTTT. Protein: CASSLGQGLVEKLFF.

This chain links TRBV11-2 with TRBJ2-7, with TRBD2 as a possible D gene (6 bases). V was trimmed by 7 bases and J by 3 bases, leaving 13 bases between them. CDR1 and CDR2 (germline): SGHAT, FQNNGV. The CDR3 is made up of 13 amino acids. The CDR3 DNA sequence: TGTGCCAGCACCCGATTGGGAGGCTACGAGCAGTACTTC. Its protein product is CASTRLGGYEQYF.

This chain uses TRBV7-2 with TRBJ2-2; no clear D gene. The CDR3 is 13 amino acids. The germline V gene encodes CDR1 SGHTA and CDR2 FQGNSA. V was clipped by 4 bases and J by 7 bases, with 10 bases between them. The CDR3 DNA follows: TGTGCCAGCAGCTCCGAAGCGAACGGGGAGCTGTTTTTT. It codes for CASSSEANGELFF.

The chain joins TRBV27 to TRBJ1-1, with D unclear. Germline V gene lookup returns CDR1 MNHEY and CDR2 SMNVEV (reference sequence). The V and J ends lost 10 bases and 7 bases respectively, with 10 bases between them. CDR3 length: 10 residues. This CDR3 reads CATAGREAFF. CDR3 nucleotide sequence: TGTGCCACCGCTGGCCGTGAAGCTTTCTTT.

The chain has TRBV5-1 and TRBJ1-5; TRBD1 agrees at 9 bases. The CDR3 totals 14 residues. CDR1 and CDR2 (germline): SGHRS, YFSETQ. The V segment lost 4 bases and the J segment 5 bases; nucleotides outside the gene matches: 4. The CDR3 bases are TGCGCCAGCAGCCCGGACAGGGGTGATCAGCCCCAGCATTTT. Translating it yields CASSPDRGDQPQHF.

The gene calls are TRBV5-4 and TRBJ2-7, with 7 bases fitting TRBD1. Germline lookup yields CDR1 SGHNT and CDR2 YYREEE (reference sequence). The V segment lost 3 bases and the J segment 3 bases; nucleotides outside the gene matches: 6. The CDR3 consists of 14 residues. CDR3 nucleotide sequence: TGTGCCAGCAGCTGGGACAGCCAGGGCTACGAGCAGTACTTC. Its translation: CASSWDSQGYEQYF.

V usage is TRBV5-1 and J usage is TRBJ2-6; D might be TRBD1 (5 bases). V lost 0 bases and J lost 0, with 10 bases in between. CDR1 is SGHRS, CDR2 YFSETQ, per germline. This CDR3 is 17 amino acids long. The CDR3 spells CASSLDRSDSGANVLTF. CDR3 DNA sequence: TGCGCCAGCAGCTTGGACAGGTCCGACTCTGGGGCCAACGTCCTGACTTTC.

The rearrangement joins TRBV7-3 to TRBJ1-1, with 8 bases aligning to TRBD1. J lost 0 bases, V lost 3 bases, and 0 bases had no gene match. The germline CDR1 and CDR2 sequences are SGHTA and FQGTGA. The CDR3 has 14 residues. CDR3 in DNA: TGTGCCAGCAGCTTGGACAGGGTGAACACTGAAGCTTTCTTT. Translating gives CASSLDRVNTEAFF.

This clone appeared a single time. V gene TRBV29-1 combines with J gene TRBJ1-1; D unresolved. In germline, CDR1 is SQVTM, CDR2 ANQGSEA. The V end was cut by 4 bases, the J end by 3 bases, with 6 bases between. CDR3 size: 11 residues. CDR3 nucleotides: TGCAGCGTTGCTCAGGACACTGAAGCTTTCTTT. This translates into CSVAQDTEAFF.

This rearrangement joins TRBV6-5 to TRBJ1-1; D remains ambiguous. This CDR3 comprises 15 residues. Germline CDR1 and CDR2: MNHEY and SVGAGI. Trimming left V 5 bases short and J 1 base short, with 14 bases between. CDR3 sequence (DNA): TGTGCCAGCAGTCGCCCGGGAATCTCGAACACTGAAGCTTTCTTT. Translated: CASSRPGISNTEAFF.

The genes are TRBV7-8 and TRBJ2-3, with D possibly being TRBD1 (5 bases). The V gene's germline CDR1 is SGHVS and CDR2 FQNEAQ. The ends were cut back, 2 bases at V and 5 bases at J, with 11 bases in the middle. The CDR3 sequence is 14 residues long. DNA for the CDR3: TGTGCCAGCAGCTTAATCCCTAGGGGAGATACGCAGTATTTT. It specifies CASSLIPRGDTQYF.

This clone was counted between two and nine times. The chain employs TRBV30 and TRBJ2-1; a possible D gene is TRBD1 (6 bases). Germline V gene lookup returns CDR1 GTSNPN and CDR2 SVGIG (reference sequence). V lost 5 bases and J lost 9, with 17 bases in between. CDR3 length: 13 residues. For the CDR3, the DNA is TGTGCCTGGTCCCGGGACACTACCTCTGAGCAGTTCTTC. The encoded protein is CAWSRDTTSEQFF.

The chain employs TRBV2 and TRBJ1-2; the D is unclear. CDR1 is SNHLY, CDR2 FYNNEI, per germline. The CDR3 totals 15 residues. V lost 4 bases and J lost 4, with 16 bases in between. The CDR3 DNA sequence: TGTGCCAGCAGTGCGATGGGCAGGCCCACCTATGGCTACACCTTC. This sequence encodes CASSAMGRPTYGYTF.

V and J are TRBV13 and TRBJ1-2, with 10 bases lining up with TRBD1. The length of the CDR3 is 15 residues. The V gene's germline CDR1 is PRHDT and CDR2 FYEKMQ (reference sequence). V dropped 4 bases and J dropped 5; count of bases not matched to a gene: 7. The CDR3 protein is CASSSGQGILYGYTF. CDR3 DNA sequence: TGTGCCAGCAGCTCGGGACAGGGGATTTTGTATGGCTACACCTTC.

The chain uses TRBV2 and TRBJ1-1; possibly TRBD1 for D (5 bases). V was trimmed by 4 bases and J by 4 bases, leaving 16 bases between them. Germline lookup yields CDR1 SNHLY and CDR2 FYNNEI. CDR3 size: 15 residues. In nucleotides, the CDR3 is TGTGCCAGCAGTGGTAACAGGCCCGGTAGCACTGAAGCTTTCTTT. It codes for CASSGNRPGSTEAFF.

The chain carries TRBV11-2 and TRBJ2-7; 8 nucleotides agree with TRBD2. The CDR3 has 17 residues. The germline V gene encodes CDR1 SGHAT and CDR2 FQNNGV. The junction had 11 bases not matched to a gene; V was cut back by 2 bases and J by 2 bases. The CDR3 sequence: CASSLRSGTSSPYEQYF. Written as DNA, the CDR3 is TGTGCCAGCAGCTTAAGGTCCGGGACTAGTTCTCCCTACGAGCAGTACTTC. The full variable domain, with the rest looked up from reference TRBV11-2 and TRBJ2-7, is EAGVAQSPRYKIIEKRQSVAFWCNPISGHATLYWYQQILGQGPKLLIQFQNNGVVDDSQLPKDRFSAERLKGVDSTLKIQPAKLEDSAVYLCASSLRSGTSSPYEQYFGPGTRLTVT.

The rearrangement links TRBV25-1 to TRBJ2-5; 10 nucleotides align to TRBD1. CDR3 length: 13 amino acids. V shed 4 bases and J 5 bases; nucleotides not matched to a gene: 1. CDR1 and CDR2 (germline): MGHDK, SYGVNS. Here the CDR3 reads CASSGDRGETQYF. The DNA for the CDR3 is TGTGCCAGCAGTGGGGACAGGGGTGAGACCCAGTACTTC.

The CDR3 is CASSLTLRNEQFF. CDR3 DNA sequence: TGTGCCAGCAGCTTGACTCTCCGAAATGAGCAGTTCTTC. The chain carries TRBV11-2 and TRBJ2-1; no definite D call. Trimming pared 3 bases from V and 7 bases from J, leaving 10 bases between. CDR3 length: 13 amino acids. In germline, CDR1 is SGHAT, CDR2 FQNNGV.

The CDR3 coding sequence is TGTGCTAGTGGTTTGGTAATGGGAGGGAACACTGAAGCTTTCTTT. Protein sequence: CASGLVMGGNTEAFF. The rearrangement links TRBV12-5 to TRBJ1-1; D unresolved. CDR3 length: 15 amino acids. V was trimmed by 0 bases and J by 1 base, leaving 9 bases between them. Germline V gives CDR1 LGHNT, CDR2 FRNRAP.

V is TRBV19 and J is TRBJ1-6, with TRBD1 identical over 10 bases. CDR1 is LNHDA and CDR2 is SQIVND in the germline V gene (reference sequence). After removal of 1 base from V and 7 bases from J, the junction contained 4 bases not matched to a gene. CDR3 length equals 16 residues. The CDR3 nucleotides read TGTGCCAGTAGTATAGGCCGGGACAGGGGAAATTCACCCCTCCACTTT. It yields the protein CASSIGRDRGNSPLHF.

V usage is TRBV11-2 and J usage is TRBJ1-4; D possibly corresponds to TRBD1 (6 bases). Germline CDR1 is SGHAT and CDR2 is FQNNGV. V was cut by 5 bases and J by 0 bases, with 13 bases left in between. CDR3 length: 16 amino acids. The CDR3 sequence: CASSDGTFATNEKLFF. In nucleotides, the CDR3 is TGTGCCAGCAGCGACGGGACATTTGCAACTAATGAAAAACTGTTTTTT.

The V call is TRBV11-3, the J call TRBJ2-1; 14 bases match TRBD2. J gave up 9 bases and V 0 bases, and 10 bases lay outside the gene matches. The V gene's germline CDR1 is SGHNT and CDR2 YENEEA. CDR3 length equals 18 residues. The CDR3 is CASSLDVGTSGSESEQFF. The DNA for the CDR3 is TGTGCCAGCAGCTTAGATGTGGGGACTAGCGGGAGCGAGAGTGAGCAGTTCTTC. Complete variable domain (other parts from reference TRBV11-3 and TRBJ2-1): EAGVVQSPRYKIIEKKQPVAFWCNPISGHNTLYWYLQNLGQGPELLIRYENEEAVDDSQLPKDRFSAERLKGVDSTLKIQPAELGDSAVYLCASSLDVGTSGSESEQFFGPGTRLTVL.

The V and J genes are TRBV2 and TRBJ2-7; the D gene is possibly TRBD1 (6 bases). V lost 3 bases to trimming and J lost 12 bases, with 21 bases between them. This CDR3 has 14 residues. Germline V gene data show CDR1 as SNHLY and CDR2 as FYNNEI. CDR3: CASSDFVQGRPRYF. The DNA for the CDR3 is TGTGCCAGCAGTGACTTTGTCCAGGGGCGCCCGCGGTACTTC.

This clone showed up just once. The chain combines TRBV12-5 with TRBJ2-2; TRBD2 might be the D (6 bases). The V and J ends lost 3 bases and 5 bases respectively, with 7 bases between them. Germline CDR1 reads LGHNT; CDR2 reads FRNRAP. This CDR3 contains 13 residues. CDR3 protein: CASGFGGTGELFF. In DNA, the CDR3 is TGTGCTAGTGGTTTCGGGGGTACCGGGGAGCTGTTTTTT.

In DNA form, the CDR3 reads TGTGCCACCAGCGGGACTAGCGGGAGGAGCTCCTACAATGAGCAGTTCTTC. Its translation: CATSGTSGRSSYNEQFF. The rearrangement joins TRBV15 to TRBJ2-1; TRBD2 matches 15 bases. CDR1 and CDR2 from the germline V gene are LNHNV and YYDKDF (reference sequence). The length of the CDR3 is 17 residues. V was pared by 5 bases and J by 0 bases, with 2 bases of the junction left unmatched. The full variable domain, completed using reference TRBV15 and TRBJ2-1, is DAMVIQNPRYQVTQFGKPVTLSCSQTLNHNVMYWYQQKSSQAPKLLFHYYDKDFNNEADTPDNFQSRRPNTSFCFLDIRSPGLGDTAMYLCATSGTSGRSSYNEQFFGPGTRLTVL.

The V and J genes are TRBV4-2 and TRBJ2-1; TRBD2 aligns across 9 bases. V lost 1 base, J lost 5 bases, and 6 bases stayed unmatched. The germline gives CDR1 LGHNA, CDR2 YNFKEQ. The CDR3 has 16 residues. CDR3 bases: TGTGCCAGCAGCCAAGTCGGGACTAGCACGAACAATGAGCAGTTCTTC. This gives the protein CASSQVGTSTNNEQFF.

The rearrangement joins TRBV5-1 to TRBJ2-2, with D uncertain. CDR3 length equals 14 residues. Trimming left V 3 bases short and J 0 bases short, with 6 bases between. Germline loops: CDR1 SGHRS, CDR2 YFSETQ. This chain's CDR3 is CASSSLPNTGELFF. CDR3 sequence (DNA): TGCGCCAGCAGCTCCCTTCCGAACACCGGGGAGCTGTTTTTT.

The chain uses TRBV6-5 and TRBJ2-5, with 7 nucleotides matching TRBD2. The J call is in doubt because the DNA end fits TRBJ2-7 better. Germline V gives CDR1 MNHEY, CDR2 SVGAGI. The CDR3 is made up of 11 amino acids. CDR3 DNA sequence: TGTGCCAGTAGGACTAGGGACGAGCAGTACTTC. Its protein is CASRTRDEQYF.

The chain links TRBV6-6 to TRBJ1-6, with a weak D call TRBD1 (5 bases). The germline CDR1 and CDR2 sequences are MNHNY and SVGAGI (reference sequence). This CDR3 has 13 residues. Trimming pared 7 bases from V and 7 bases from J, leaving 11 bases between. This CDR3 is CASIRVWNSPLHF. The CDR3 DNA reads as TGTGCCAGCATCAGGGTATGGAATTCACCCCTCCACTTT.